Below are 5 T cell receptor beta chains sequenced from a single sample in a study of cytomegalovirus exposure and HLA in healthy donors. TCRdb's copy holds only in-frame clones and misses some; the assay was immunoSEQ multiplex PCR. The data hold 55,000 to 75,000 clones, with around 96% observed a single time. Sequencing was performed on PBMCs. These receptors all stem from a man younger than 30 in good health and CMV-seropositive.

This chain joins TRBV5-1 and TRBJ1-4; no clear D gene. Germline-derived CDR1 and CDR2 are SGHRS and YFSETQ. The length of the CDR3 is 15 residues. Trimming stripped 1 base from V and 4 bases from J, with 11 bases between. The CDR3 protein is CASSLSGPGNEKLFF. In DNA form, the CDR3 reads TGCGCCAGCAGCTTGAGCGGGCCTGGTAATGAAAAACTGTTTTTT.

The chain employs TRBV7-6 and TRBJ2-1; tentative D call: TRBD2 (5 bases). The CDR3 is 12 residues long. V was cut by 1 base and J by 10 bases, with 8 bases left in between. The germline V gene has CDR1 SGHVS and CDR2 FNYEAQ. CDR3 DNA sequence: TGTGCCAGCAGCTTAGTGGGAGCGGAGCAGTTCTTC. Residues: CASSLVGAEQFF.

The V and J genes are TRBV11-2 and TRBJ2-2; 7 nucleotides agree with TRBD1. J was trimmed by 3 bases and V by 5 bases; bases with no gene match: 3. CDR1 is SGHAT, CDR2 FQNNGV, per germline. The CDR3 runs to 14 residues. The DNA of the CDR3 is TGTGCCAGCAGCGGGACAGTCTACACCGGGGAGCTGTTTTTT. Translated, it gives CASSGTVYTGELFF. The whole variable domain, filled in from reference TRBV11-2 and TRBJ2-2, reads EAGVAQSPRYKIIEKRQSVAFWCNPISGHATLYWYQQILGQGPKLLIQFQNNGVVDDSQLPKDRFSAERLKGVDSTLKIQPAKLEDSAVYLCASSGTVYTGELFFGEGSRLTVL.

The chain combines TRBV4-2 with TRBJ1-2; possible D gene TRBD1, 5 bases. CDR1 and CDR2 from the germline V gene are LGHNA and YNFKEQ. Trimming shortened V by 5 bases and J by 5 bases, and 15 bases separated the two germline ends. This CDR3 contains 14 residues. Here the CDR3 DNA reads TGTGCCAGCAGCTGGGGCATTCGCCAATATGGCTACACCTTC. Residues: CASSWGIRQYGYTF.

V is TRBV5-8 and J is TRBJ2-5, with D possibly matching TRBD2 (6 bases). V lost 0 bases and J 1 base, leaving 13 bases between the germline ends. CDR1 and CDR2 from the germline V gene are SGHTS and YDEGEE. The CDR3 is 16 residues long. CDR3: CASSLGQGGGQETQYF. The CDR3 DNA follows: TGTGCCAGCAGCTTGGGGCAGGGAGGCGGCCAAGAGACCCAGTACTTC. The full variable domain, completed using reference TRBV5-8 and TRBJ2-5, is EAGVTQSPTHLIKTRGQQATLRCSPISGHTSVYWYQQALGLGLQFLLWYDEGEERNRGNFPPRFSGRQFPNYSSELNVNALELEDSALYLCASSLGQGGGQETQYFGPGTRLLVL.